These T cell receptor beta chains were read from a single sample in a study of response to subunit inactivated influenza vaccine. TCRdb recomputed calls from the RT-PCR reads with MiXCR, one row per CDR3 protein. The sample yields around 790,000 distinct CDR3 sequences, 21% seen once. This material consisted of PBMCs from blood, taken roughly 5 days after vaccination. The receptors come from a man between 45 and 60 years old who received an inactivated influenza vaccine. CDR3s include the opening cysteine and the closing phenylalanine or tryptophan. The D gene is left open where the match is weak. Expanded clones are given a class, and other clones once, few, many or no size at all.

D gene	V gene	J gene	clone size	CDR3 protein	CDR3 DNA
TRBD2	TRBV7-9	TRBJ2-5	-	CASSSGGSPQYF	TGTGCCAGCAGCTCGGGCGGGAGTCCCCAGTACTTC
-	TRBV20-1	TRBJ2-3	-	CSAIPGAEDTQYF	TGCAGTGCTATTCCGGGAGCAGAAGATACGCAGTATTTT
-	TRBV20-1	TRBJ2-1	few	CSASRGSRDEQFF	TGCAGTGCTAGTCGGGGGAGTCGGGATGAGCAGTTCTTC
TRBD2	TRBV7-9	TRBJ2-3	-	CASSYGTSRDTQYF	TGTGCCAGCAGCTACGGGACTAGTAGAGATACGCAGTATTTT
TRBD1	TRBV20-1	TRBJ2-5	-	CSAKDRVGETQYF	TGCAGTGCCAAAGACAGGGTGGGGGAGACCCAGTACTTC
-	TRBV9	TRBJ1-4	-	CASSVRAGSREKLFF	TGTGCCAGCAGCGTAAGGGCTGGCAGTCGTGAAAAACTGTTTTTT
TRBD2	TRBV15	TRBJ2-1	-	CATSRMSSGLGEQFF	TGTGCCACCAGCAGAATGTCTAGCGGGCTCGGTGAGCAGTTCTTC
-	TRBV4-3	TRBJ1-6	few	CASSQDQGWSYNSPLHF	TGCGCCAGCAGCCAAGATCAGGGGTGGTCCTATAATTCACCCCTCCACTTT
-	TRBV19	TRBJ2-1	-	CASGPLGGIQFF	TGTGCCAGTGGCCCTTTGGGTGGGATACAGTTCTTC
TRBD1	TRBV10-3	TRBJ1-5	once	CAISEGTGALGRPQHF	TGTGCCATCAGTGAGGGGACAGGGGCCCTGGGTCGGCCCCAGCATTTT
-	TRBV4-1	TRBJ2-1	-	CASRRFPESYNEQFF	TGCGCCAGCAGGAGGTTCCCAGAGTCCTACAATGAGCAGTTCTTC
-	TRBV11-2	TRBJ2-1	-	CASSEGLGGEQFF	TGTGCCAGCAGCGAGGGACTAGGGGGCGAGCAGTTCTTC
-	TRBV5-1	TRBJ2-2	-	CASSSVWGYRDTGELFF	TGCGCCAGCAGCTCTGTGTGGGGGTATCGTGACACCGGGGAGCTGTTTTTT
-	TRBV12-3/TRBV12-4	TRBJ1-2	-	CASSPTLGGGYTF	TGTGCCAGCAGTCCAACGTTAGGGGGAGGCTACACCTTC
TRBD2	TRBV2	TRBJ2-1	few	CASSRSTSGTSYNEQFF	TGTGCCAGCAGTAGGTCGACTAGCGGGACCTCCTACAATGAGCAGTTCTTC
-	TRBV7-9	TRBJ2-5	-	CASSPGWETQYF	TGTGCCAGCAGCCCCGGCTGGGAGACCCAGTACTTC